One sample yielded the 10 T cell receptor beta chains listed below, sequenced in a study of cytomegalovirus exposure and HLA in healthy donors. PCR employed 60 Vbeta and 13 Jbeta primers. TCRdb keeps only in-frame clones here, not all; method: immunoSEQ multiplex PCR. The sample shows 120,000 or so clones, 75% to 85% of them seen only once. Sequences were obtained from PBMCs. Receptors were obtained from a woman between 45 and 60 years old in good health and CMV-seropositive.

The J gene is TRBJ2-5, the V gene TRBV18; D ambiguous. The ends were cut back, 2 bases at V and 2 bases at J, with 12 bases in the middle. The germline V gene has CDR1 KGHSH and CDR2 LQKENI. This CDR3 has 15 amino acids. As DNA, the CDR3 is TGTGCCAGCTCACCATTTACAGCTTCACAAGAGACCCAGTACTTC. Translation: CASSPFTASQETQYF.

This clone was counted between two and nine times. The V gene is TRBV11-3, the J gene TRBJ2-6, with 11 bases identical to TRBD1. This CDR3 spans 17 amino acids. Germline CDR1 reads SGHNT; CDR2 reads YENEEA. V shed 7 bases, J shed 0 bases, and the junction held 5 bases outside the gene matches. CDR3: CASTPGQGDSGANVLTF. The CDR3 DNA sequence: TGTGCCAGCACCCCGGGACAGGGGGACTCTGGGGCCAACGTCCTGACTTTC.

The chain links TRBV2 to TRBJ1-1; the D is unclear. With 7 bases removed from V and 5 bases from J, the gap between germline ends came to 17 bases. Looked up from germline, CDR1 is SNHLY and CDR2 is FYNNEI. This CDR3 contains 14 residues. The CDR3 here is CASKGTVGGTEAFF. The CDR3 nucleotides are TGTGCCAGCAAGGGAACGGTGGGAGGGACTGAAGCTTTCTTT. Drawing the rest from reference TRBV2 and TRBJ1-1, the complete variable domain is EPEVTQTPSHQVTQMGQEVILRCVPISNHLYFYWYRQILGQKVEFLVSFYNNEISEKSEIFDDQFSVERPDGSNFTLKIRSTKLEDSAMYFCASKGTVGGTEAFFGQGTRLTVV.

The rearrangement links TRBV5-4 to TRBJ1-1; TRBD1 matches at 7 bases. V trimming: 4 bases; J trimming: 4 bases; junction bases outside the gene matches: 4. The CDR3 extends over 13 amino acids. Germline V gene sequence: CDR1 SGHNT, CDR2 YYREEE (reference sequence). Written as DNA, the CDR3 is TGTGCCAGCAGCGACAGGGTTGGCACTGAAGCTTTCTTT. It translates to CASSDRVGTEAFF.

The table lists this clone with a few counts. The chain employs TRBV27 and TRBJ2-1; TRBD1 matches 7 bases. CDR3 length: 14 residues. The V segment lost 6 bases and the J segment 5 bases; nucleotides outside the gene matches: 7. CDR1 is MNHEY, CDR2 SMNVEV, per germline (reference sequence). The CDR3 reads CASSRTGRHNEQFF. The CDR3 region has the DNA TGTGCCAGCAGCCGGACAGGAAGACACAATGAGCAGTTCTTC.

The chain recombines TRBV25-1 with TRBJ1-3; 7 bases fit TRBD1. Germline V gene sequence: CDR1 MGHDK, CDR2 SYGVNS. This CDR3 is 15 amino acids long. V trimming: 2 bases; J trimming: 1 base; junction bases outside the gene matches: 2. CDR3 region: CASSEEQGSGNTIYF. CDR3 in DNA: TGTGCCAGCAGTGAAGAACAGGGGTCTGGAAACACCATATATTTT.

V and J are TRBV18 and TRBJ2-1; 9 bases match TRBD1. Germline V gene lookup returns CDR1 KGHSH and CDR2 LQKENI. V dropped 3 bases and J dropped 3; count of bases not matched to a gene: 3. The CDR3 is made up of 15 amino acids. The CDR3, as DNA: TGTGCCAGCTCACCGCCGGGACAGGGCTACAATGAGCAGTTCTTC. Translating it yields CASSPPGQGYNEQFF.

This clone was seen a few times. The chain joins TRBV9 to TRBJ1-2; D is possibly TRBD1 (5 bases). Between the trimmed V and J ends, which lost 2 bases and 5 bases, there was a span of 10 bases. The CDR3 length is 13 residues. The germline V gene has CDR1 SGDLS and CDR2 YYNGEE. For the CDR3, the DNA is TGTGCCAGCAGCGTGATCCAGGGATATGGCTACACCTTC. Translation: CASSVIQGYGYTF. Full variable domain (rest looked up from reference TRBV9 and TRBJ1-2): DSGVTQTPKHLITATGQRVTLRCSPRSGDLSVYWYQQSLDQGLQFLIQYYNGEERAKGNILERFSAQQFPDLHSELNLSSLELGDSALYFCASSVIQGYGYTFGSGTRLTVV.

V gene TRBV7-6 combines with J gene TRBJ2-7; D gene uncertain. Per germline, CDR1 SGHVS and CDR2 FNYEAQ. Trimming took off 2 bases at V and 5 bases at J, with 7 bases between the two ends. The CDR3 runs to 12 residues. Here the CDR3 DNA reads TGTGCCAGCAGCTTAACCCGGGACGAGCAGTACTTC. Protein sequence: CASSLTRDEQYF.

V and J are TRBV5-1 and TRBJ1-1; 8 positions match TRBD1. After removal of 4 bases from V and 0 bases from J, the junction contained 2 bases not matched to a gene. This CDR3 region has 14 residues. Germline V gene sequence: CDR1 SGHRS, CDR2 YFSETQ. The CDR3 protein is CASSPDRVNTEAFF. The CDR3 coding sequence is TGCGCCAGCAGCCCGGACAGGGTGAACACTGAAGCTTTCTTT.